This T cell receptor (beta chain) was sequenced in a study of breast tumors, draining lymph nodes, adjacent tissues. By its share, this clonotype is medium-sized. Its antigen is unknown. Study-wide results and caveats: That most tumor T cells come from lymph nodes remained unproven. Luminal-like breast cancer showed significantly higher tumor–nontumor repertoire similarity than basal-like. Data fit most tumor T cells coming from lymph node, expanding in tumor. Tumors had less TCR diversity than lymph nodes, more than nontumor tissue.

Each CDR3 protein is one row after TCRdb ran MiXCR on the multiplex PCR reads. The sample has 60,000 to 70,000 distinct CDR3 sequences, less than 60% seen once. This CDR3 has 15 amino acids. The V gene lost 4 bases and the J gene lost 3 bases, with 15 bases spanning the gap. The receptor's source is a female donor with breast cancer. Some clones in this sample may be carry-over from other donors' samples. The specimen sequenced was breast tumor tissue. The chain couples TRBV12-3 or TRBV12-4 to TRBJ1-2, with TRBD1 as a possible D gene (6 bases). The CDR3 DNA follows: TGTGCCAGCAGTTCCGAGGGGGGCTTGGACTATGGCTACACCTTC. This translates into CASSSEGGLDYGYTF.